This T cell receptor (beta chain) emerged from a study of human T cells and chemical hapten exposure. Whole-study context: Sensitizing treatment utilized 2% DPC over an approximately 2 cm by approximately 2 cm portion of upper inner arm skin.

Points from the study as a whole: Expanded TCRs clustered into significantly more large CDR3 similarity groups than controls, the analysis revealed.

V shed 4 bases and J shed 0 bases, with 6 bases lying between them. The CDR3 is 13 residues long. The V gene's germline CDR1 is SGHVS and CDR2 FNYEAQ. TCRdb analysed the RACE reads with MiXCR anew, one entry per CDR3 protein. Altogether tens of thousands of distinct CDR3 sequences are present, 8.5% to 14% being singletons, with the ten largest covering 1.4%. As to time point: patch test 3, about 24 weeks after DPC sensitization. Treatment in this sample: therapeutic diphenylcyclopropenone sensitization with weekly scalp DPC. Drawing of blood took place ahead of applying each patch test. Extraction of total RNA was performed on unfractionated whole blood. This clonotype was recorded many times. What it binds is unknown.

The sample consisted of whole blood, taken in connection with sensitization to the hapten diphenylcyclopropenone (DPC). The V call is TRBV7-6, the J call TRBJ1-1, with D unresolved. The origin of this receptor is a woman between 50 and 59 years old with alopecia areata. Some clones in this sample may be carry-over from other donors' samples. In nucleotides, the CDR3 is TGTGCCAGCAGCTCGCTCTTGAACACTGAAGCTTTCTTT. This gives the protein CASSSLLNTEAFF. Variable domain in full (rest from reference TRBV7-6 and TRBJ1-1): GAGVSQSPRYKVTKRGQDVALRCDPISGHVSLYWYRQALGQGPEFLTYFNYEAQQDKSGLPNDRFSAERPEGSISTLTIQRTEQRDSAMYRCASSSLLNTEAFFGQGTRLTVV.